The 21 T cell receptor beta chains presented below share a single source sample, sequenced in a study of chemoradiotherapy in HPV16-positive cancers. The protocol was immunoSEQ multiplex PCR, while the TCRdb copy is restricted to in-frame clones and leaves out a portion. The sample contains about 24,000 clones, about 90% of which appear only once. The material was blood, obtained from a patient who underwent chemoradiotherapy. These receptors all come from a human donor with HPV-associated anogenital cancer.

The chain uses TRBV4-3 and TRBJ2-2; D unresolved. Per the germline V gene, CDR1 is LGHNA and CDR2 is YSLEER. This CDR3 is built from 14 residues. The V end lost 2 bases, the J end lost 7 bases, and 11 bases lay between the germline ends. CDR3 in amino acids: CASSQHRTNGELFF. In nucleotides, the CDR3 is TGCGCCAGCAGCCAACACCGAACAAACGGGGAGCTGTTTTTT.

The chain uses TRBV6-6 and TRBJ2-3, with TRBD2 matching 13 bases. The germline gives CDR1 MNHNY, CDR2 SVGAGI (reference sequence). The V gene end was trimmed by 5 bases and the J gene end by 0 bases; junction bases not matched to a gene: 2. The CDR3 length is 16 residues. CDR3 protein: CASSGTSGVSTDTQYF. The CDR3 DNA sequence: TGTGCCAGCAGTGGGACTAGCGGGGTTAGCACAGATACGCAGTATTTT.

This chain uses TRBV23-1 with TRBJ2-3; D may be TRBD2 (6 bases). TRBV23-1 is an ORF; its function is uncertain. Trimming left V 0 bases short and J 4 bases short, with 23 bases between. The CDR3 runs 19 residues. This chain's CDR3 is CASSQSVKGLIGSPDTQYF. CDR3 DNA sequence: TGCGCCAGCAGTCAATCGGTGAAGGGTCTGATCGGGAGTCCAGATACGCAGTATTTT.

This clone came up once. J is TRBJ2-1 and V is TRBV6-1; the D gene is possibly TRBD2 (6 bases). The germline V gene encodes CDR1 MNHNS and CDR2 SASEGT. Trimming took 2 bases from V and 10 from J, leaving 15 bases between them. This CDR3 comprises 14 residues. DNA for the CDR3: TGTGCCAGCAGTGAATTGGGCCAAGGAGGGGAGCAGTTCTTC. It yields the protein CASSELGQGGEQFF.

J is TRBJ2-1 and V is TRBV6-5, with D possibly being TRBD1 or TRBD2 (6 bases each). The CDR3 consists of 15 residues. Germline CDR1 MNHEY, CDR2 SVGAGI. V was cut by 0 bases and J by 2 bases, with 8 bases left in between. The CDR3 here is CASSYSRGAYNEQFF. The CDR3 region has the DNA TGTGCCAGCAGTTACTCGAGGGGGGCCTACAATGAGCAGTTCTTC.

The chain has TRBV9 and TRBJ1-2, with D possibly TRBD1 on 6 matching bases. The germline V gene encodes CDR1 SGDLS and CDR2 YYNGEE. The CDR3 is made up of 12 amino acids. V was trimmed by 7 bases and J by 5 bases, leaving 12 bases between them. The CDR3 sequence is CASGTGRYGYTF. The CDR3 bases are TGTGCCAGCGGCACAGGGAGATATGGCTACACCTTC.

CDR3 sequence reads: CASTRNRDKGYGYTF. In DNA, the CDR3 is TGCGCCAGCACGCGAAACCGGGACAAGGGCTATGGCTACACCTTC. J is TRBJ1-2 and V is TRBV5-1, with D perhaps TRBD1 (6 bases). Between the trimmed V and J ends, which lost 6 bases and 4 bases, there was a span of 19 bases. There are 15 residues in the CDR3. Per germline, CDR1 SGHRS and CDR2 YFSETQ.

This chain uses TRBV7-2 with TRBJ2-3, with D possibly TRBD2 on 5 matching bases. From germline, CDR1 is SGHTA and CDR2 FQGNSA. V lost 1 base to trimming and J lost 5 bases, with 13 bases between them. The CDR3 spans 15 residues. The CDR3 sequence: CASSLEVMAGDTQYF. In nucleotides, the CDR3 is TGTGCCAGCAGCTTAGAGGTGATGGCGGGAGATACGCAGTATTTT.

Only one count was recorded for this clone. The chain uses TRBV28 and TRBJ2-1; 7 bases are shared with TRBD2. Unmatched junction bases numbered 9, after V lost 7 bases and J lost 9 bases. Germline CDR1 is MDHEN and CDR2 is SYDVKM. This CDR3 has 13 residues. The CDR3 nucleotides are TGTGCCAGCACCTTGGGGGAGGGGCTTGAGCAGTTCTTC. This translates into CASTLGEGLEQFF.

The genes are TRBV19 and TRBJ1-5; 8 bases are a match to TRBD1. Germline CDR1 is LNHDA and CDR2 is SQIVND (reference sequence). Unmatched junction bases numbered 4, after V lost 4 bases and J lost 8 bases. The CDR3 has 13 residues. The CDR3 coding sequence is TGTGCCAGTAGTACTCAGACAGGGGAGCCCCAGCATTTT. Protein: CASSTQTGEPQHF.

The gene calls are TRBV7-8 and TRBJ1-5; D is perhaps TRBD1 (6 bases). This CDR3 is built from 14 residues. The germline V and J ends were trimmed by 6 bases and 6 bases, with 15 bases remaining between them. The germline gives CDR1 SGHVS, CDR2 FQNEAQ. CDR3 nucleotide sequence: TGTGCCAGCAGTTCTACAGGGACTCCTCAGCCCCAGCATTTT. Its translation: CASSSTGTPQPQHF.

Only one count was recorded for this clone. CDR3 protein: CASRVTPSNQPQHF. CDR3 sequence (DNA): TGTGCCAGCAGGGTAACACCGAGCAATCAGCCCCAGCATTTT. The rearrangement uses TRBV2 and TRBJ1-5, with D uncertain. This CDR3 contains 14 residues. V lost 6 bases, J lost 1 base, and 10 bases lay in between. Germline CDR1 and CDR2: SNHLY and FYNNEI.

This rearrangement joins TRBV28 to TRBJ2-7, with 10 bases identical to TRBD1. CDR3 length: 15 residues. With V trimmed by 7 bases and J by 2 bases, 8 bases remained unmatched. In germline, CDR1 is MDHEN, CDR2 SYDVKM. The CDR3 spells CASTLPGTGAYEQYF. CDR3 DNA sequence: TGTGCCAGCACCCTTCCCGGGACAGGGGCCTACGAGCAGTACTTC.

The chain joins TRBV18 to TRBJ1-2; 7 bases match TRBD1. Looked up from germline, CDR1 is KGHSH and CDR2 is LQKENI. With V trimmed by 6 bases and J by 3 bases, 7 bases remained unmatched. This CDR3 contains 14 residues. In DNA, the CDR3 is TGTGCCAGCTCTCGACAGGGAAAGGACTATGGCTACACCTTC. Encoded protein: CASSRQGKDYGYTF.

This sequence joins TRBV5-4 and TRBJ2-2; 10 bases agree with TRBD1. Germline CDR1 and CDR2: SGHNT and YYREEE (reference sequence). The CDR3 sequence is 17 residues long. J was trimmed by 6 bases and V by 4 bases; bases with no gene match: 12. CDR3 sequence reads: CASSTVPRTGGAGELFF. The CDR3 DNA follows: TGTGCCAGCAGCACGGTGCCCAGGACAGGGGGTGCCGGGGAGCTGTTTTTT.

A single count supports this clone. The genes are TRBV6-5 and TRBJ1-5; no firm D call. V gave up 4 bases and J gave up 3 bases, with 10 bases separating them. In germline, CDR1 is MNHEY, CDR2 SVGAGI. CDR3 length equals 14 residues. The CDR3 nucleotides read TGTGCCAGCAGTTCCCCCCATGACAATCAGCCCCAGCATTTT. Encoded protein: CASSSPHDNQPQHF.

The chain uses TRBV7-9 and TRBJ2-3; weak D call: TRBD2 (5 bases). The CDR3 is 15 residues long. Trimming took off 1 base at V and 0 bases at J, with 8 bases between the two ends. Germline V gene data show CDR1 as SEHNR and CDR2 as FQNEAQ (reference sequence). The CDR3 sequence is CASSLVRGSTDTQYF. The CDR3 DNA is TGTGCCAGCAGCTTAGTGCGCGGGAGCACAGATACGCAGTATTTT.

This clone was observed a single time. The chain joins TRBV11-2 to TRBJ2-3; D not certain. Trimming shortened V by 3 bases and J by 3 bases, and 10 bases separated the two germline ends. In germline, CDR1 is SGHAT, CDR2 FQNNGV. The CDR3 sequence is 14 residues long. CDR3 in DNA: TGTGCCAGCAGCTTTGATGGGGAAACAGATACGCAGTATTTT. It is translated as CASSFDGETDTQYF.

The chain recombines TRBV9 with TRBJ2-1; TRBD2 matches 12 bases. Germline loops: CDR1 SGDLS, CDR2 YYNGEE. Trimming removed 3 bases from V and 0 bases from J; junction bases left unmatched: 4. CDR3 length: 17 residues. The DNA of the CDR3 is TGTGCCAGCAGCGCACTAGCGGGGGGCCTCTCCTACAATGAGCAGTTCTTC. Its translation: CASSALAGGLSYNEQFF.

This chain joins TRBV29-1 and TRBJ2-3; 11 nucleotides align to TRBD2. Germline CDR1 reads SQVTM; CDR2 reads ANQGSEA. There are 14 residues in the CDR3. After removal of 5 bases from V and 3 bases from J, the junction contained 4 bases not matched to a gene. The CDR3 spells CSVPLAGATDTQYF. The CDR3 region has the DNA TGCAGCGTTCCACTAGCGGGGGCGACAGATACGCAGTATTTT.

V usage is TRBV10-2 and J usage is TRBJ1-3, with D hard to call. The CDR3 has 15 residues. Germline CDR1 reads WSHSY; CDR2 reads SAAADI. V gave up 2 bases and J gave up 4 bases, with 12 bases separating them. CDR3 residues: CASSEQAGGGNTIYF. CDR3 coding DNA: TGCGCCAGCAGTGAGCAAGCAGGAGGAGGAAACACCATATATTTT.